The 11 T cell receptor beta chains reported below all come from one sample, sequenced in a study of Tregs in tolerant kidney transplant recipients. Clones were read by immunoSEQ multiplex PCR, and TCRdb kept only the in-frame ones, dropping some. The table records under 95,000 clones, less than 95% of them present only once. Sequenced material: Tregs from blood, taken before the transplant. The receptors were sampled from a human donor who received a combined kidney and bone marrow transplant.

The chain carries TRBV6-6 and TRBJ2-3; the match to TRBD1 covers 10 bases. The V gene end was trimmed by 3 bases and the J gene end by 1 base; junction bases not matched to a gene: 1. Germline V gives CDR1 MNHNY, CDR2 SVGAGI (reference sequence). CDR3 length: 15 amino acids. The CDR3 region is CASSYGTGGTDTQYF. CDR3 DNA sequence: TGTGCCAGCAGTTATGGGACAGGGGGCACAGATACGCAGTATTTT.

With respect to this clone: At one boundary the junction diverges from the germline segment, which might be a read error. The V and J genes are TRBV28 and TRBJ1-1; possibly TRBD1 for D (5 bases). The CDR3 spans 13 residues. Germline lookup yields CDR1 MDHEN and CDR2 SYDVKM. CDR3 amino acids: CASGFTGPTEAFF. In DNA, the CDR3 is TGTGCCAGCGGTTTTACGGGGCCGACTGAAGCTTTCTTT.

This sequence joins TRBV9 and TRBJ2-7; perhaps D is TRBD1 or TRBD2 (6 bases each). Germline CDR1 SGDLS, CDR2 YYNGEE. The CDR3 is 14 residues long. V gave up 3 bases and J gave up 6 bases, with 16 bases separating them. As DNA, the CDR3 is TGTGCCAGCAGCGGCGAAGGGGGGTCCGGCGAGCAGTACTTC. Amino acid sequence: CASSGEGGSGEQYF.

The chain links TRBV30 to TRBJ1-1; TRBD1 agrees at 11 bases. This CDR3 has 15 residues. The trim removed 0 bases at V and 5 bases at J, leaving 5 bases unmatched. Germline CDR1 and CDR2: GTSNPN and SVGIG (reference sequence). This CDR3 reads CAWSVTRDRGTEAFF. CDR3 sequence (DNA): TGTGCCTGGAGTGTAACCCGGGACAGGGGGACTGAAGCTTTCTTT.

The gene calls are TRBV7-8 and TRBJ2-3; D may be TRBD1 or TRBD2 (5 bases each). CDR3 length equals 15 residues. Trimming stripped 4 bases from V and 5 bases from J, with 16 bases between. Germline V CDR1 and CDR2: SGHVS, FQNEAQ. CDR3 DNA sequence: TGTGCCAGCAGCTCACCGGGACGAGGCCTAGATACGCAGTATTTT. Translated, it gives CASSSPGRGLDTQYF.

This clone showed up just once. The chain combines TRBV19 with TRBJ1-5, with D perhaps matching TRBD1 (5 bases). The CDR3 is 18 residues long. With 6 bases removed from V and 1 base from J, the gap between germline ends came to 22 bases. Looked up from germline, CDR1 is LNHDA and CDR2 is SQIVND (reference sequence). The CDR3 region is CASSTLLPGLSSNQPQHF. CDR3 nucleotide sequence: TGTGCCAGTAGCACACTCTTACCAGGGCTTTCGAGCAATCAGCCCCAGCATTTT.

This chain uses TRBV28 with TRBJ2-7; 11 bases line up with TRBD2. CDR3 size: 17 residues. With 4 bases clipped from V and 3 bases from J, the junction kept 11 bases outside the gene matches. Germline CDR1 is MDHEN and CDR2 is SYDVKM. The CDR3 here is CASSSWGTSGFVYEQYF. The DNA for the CDR3 is TGTGCCAGCAGTTCGTGGGGGACTAGCGGCTTCGTCTACGAGCAGTACTTC.

The CDR3 reads CASSLVRGAQYEQYF. The CDR3 coding sequence is TGTGCCAGCAGCTTAGTGCGGGGGGCGCAGTACGAGCAGTACTTC. The chain uses TRBV11-2 and TRBJ2-7, with 8 bases matching TRBD2. Germline trimming cut 1 base from V and 4 bases from J; bases unmatched to any gene: 6. CDR3 size: 15 residues. Germline lookup yields CDR1 SGHAT and CDR2 FQNNGV.

With regard to this clone: An end of the junction differs from the germline gene, which may be a read error. The CDR3, as DNA: TGTGCCAGCAGTCCCGTGACAGGGTTTTATGACTACACCTTC. As protein: CASSPVTGFYDYTF. The chain carries TRBV28 and TRBJ1-2; 7 bases match TRBD1. This CDR3 is 14 amino acids long. Germline values: CDR1 MDHEN, CDR2 SYDVKM.

The V and J genes are TRBV21-1 and TRBJ2-4; the D call TRBD1 from the table was never checked on the DNA. TRBV21-1 is a pseudogene locus. CDR3 length: 15 amino acids. CDR3: CASSKVGPWVNIQYF. The CDR3 DNA follows: TGTGCCAGCAGCAAAGTGGGCCCCTGGGTAAACATTCAGTACTTC.

V is TRBV7-2 and J is TRBJ1-1; D call uncertain. The CDR3 is 13 amino acids. Germline CDR1 is SGHTA and CDR2 is FQGNSA. V dropped 4 bases and J dropped 2 bases, with 8 bases sitting between them. The CDR3 region has the DNA TGTGCCAGCAGCTATCTCGGAAACACTGAAGCTTTCTTT. The encoded protein is CASSYLGNTEAFF. The variable domain in full, with the rest retrieved from reference TRBV7-2 and TRBJ1-1, is GAGVSQSPSNKVTEKGKDVELRCDPISGHTALYWYRQSLGQGLEFLIYFQGNSAPDKSGLPSDRFSAERTGGSVSTLTIQRTQQEDSAVYLCASSYLGNTEAFFGQGTRLTVV.